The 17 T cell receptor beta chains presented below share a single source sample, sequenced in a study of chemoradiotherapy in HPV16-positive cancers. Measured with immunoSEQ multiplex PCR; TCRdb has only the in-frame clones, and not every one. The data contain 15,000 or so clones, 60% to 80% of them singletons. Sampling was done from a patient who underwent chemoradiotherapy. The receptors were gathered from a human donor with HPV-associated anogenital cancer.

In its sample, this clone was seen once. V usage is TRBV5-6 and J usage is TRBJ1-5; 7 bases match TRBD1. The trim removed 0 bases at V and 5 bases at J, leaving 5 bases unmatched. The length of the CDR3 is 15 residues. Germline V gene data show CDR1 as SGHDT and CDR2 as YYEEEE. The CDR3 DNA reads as TGTGCCAGCAGCTTGGGATGGGACAGAGATCAGCCCCAGCATTTT. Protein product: CASSLGWDRDQPQHF.

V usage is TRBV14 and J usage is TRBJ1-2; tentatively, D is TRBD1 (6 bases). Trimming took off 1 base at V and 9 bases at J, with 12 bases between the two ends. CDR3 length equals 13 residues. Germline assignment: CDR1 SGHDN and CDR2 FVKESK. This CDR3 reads CASSQGKGGSYTF. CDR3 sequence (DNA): TGTGCCAGCAGCCAAGGGAAGGGGGGGAGCTACACCTTC.

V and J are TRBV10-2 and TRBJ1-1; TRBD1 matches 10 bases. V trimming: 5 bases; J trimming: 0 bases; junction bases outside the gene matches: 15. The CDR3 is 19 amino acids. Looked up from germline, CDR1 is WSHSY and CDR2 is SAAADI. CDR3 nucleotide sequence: TGCGCCAGCAGTCACGGGACAGGGGCTGGAAGGGGATTGAACACTGAAGCTTTCTTT. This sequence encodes CASSHGTGAGRGLNTEAFF.

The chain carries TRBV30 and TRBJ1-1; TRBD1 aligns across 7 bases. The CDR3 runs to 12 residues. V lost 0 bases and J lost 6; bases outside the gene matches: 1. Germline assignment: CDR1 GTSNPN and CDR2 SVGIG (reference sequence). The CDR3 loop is CAWSVGTAEAFF. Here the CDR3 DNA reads TGTGCCTGGAGTGTGGGGACAGCTGAAGCTTTCTTT.

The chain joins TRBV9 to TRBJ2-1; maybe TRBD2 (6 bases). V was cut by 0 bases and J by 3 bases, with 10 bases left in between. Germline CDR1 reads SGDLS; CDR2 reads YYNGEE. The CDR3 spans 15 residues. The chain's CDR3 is CASSVGGANYNEQFF. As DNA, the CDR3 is TGTGCCAGCAGCGTAGGCGGGGCGAACTACAATGAGCAGTTCTTC.

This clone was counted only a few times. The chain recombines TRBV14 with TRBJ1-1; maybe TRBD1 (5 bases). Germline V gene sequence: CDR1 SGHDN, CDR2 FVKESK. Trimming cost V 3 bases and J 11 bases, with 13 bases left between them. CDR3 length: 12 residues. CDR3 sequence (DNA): TGTGCCAGCAGCCACTGGAGAGGGGCGGCTTTCTTT. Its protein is CASSHWRGAAFF.

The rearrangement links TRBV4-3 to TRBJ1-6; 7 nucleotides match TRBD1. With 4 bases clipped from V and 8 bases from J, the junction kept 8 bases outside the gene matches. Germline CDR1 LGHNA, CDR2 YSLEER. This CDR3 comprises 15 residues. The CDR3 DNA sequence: TGCGCCAGCAGCCCAGGGGGGGGGCAGGATTCACCCCTCCACTTT. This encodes CASSPGGGQDSPLHF.

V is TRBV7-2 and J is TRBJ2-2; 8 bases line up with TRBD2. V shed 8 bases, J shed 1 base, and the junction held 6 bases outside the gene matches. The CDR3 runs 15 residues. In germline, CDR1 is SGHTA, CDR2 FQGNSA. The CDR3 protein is CASWLGRGNTGELFF. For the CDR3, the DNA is TGTGCCAGCTGGCTCGGGAGGGGGAACACCGGGGAGCTGTTTTTT. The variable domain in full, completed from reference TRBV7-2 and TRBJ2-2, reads GAGVSQSPSNKVTEKGKDVELRCDPISGHTALYWYRQSLGQGLEFLIYFQGNSAPDKSGLPSDRFSAERTGGSVSTLTIQRTQQEDSAVYLCASWLGRGNTGELFFGEGSRLTVL.

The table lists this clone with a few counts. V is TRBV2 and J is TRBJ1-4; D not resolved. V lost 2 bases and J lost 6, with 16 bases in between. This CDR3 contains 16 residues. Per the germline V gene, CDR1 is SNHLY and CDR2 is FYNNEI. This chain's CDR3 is CASSEPGSGFYEKLFF. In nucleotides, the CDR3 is TGTGCCAGCAGTGAACCAGGCTCCGGATTTTATGAAAAACTGTTTTTT.

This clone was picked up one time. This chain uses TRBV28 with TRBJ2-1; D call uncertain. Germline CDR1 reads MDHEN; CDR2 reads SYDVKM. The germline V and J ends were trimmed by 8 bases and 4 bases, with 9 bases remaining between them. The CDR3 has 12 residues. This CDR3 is CASVARYNEQFF. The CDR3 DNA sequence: TGTGCCAGCGTGGCGCGGTACAATGAGCAGTTCTTC.

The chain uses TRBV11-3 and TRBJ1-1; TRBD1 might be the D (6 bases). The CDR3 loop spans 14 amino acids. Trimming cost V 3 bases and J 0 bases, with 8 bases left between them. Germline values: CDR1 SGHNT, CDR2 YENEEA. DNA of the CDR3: TGTGCCAGCAGCTTGGCAGGGGTGAACACTGAAGCTTTCTTT. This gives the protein CASSLAGVNTEAFF.

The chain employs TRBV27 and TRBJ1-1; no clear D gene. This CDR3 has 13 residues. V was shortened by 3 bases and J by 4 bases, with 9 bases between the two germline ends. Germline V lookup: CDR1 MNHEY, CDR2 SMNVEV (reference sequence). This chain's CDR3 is CASSFWVGTEAFF. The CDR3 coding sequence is TGTGCCAGCAGTTTCTGGGTGGGCACTGAAGCTTTCTTT.

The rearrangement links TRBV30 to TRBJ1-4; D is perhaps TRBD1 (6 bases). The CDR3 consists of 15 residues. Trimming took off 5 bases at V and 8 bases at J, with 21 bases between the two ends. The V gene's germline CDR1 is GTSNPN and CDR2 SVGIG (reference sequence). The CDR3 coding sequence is TGTGCCTGGGAGGCCGGGGGGCGAGGAGGAGAAAAACTGTTTTTT. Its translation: CAWEAGGRGGEKLFF.

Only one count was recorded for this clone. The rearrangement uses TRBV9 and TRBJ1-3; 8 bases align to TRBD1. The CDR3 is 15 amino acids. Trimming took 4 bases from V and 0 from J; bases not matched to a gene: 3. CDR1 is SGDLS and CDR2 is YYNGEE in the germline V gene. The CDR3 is CASSPGTGSGNTIYF. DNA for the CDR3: TGTGCCAGCAGCCCCGGGACAGGCTCTGGAAACACCATATATTTT.

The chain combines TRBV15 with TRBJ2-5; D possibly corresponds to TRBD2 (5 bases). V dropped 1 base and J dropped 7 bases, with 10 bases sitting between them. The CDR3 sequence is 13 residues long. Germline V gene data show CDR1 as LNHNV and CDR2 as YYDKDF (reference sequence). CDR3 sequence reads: CATSRVRTATQYF. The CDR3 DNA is TGTGCCACCAGCAGAGTACGGACTGCGACCCAGTACTTC.

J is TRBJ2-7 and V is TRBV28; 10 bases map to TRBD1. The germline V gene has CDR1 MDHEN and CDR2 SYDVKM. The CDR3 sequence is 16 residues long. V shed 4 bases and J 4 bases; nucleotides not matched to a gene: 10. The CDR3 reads CASSSTGGTGVYEQYF. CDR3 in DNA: TGTGCCAGCAGTTCTACTGGGGGGACAGGGGTGTACGAGCAGTACTTC.

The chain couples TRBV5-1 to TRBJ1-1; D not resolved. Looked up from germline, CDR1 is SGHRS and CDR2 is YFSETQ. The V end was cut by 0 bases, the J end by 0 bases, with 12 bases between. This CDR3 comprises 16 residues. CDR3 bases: TGCGCCAGCAGCTTGGAAATTGGGGTGATGAACACTGAAGCTTTCTTT. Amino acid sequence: CASSLEIGVMNTEAFF.